What follows describes a single TCR beta chain. What it recognizes is unknown. The source of the sample is a study of T cell responses to AZD1222 COVID-19 vaccine. Overall study: Timing groups of about 4 and about 12 weeks for second doses were pooled. The study, taken as a whole, reports: Mostly white British, mostly female donors; authors suggested clonal diversity may be underestimated. A rise in Spike-specific TCR breadth and depth followed two AZD1222 doses. Dominant at 160-218 and 743-854, vaccine-associated CD4 TCRs also spanned spike.

Repertoires were generated with immunoSEQ multiplex PCR, while TCRdb's copy carries only in-frame clones and drops some. The table records about 110,000 clones, more than 70% of them present only once. The sequence came from an adult in good health. This material consisted of peripheral blood, taken on day 0 of AZD1222 vaccination.

The CDR3 protein is CASSATGGENIQYF. The CDR3 coding sequence is TGTGCCAGCAGCGCGACAGGGGGGGAAAACATTCAGTACTTC. This chain links TRBV11-3 with TRBJ2-4; 9 bases map to TRBD1. V gave up 5 bases and J gave up 5 bases; unmatched junction bases: 4. CDR3 size: 14 residues. Germline V gene sequence: CDR1 SGHNT, CDR2 YENEEA.